Shown below are 6 T cell receptor beta chains from a single sample sequenced in a study of OX40 agonist ivuxolimab in advanced cancers. The repertoire was sequenced with immunoSEQ multiplex PCR; TCRdb's copy has only in-frame clones and lacks some. The sample includes under 100,000 clones, roughly 90% of them seen just once. Here the sequenced sample was CD4+ or CD8+ T cells sorted from blood, taken in a trial of the OX40 agonist ivuxolimab. All receptors derive from an adult with an advanced solid tumor such as melanoma, head and neck, liver or kidney cancer.

The DNA of the CDR3 is TGTGCCAGCTCACCACAAGGCACGAACACTGAAGCTTTCTTT. It yields the protein CASSPQGTNTEAFF. The rearrangement joins TRBV18 to TRBJ1-1; D not resolved. Deletions cut 1 base from V and 1 base from J, with 7 bases between. The germline gives CDR1 KGHSH, CDR2 LQKENI. The CDR3 loop spans 14 amino acids.

This rearrangement joins TRBV12-5 to TRBJ2-3; no clear D. The CDR3 loop spans 12 amino acids. V lost 5 bases to trimming and J lost 9 bases, with 12 bases between them. Germline CDR1 and CDR2: LGHNT and FRNRAP. As DNA, the CDR3 is TGTGCTAGTGGTAGCGCCCTGGGGACGCAGTATTTT. It is translated as CASGSALGTQYF.

The rearrangement joins TRBV7-9 to TRBJ2-7, with a tentative D call TRBD1 (5 bases). From germline, CDR1 is SEHNR and CDR2 FQNEAQ (reference sequence). V lost 6 bases, J lost 1 base, and 10 bases lay in between. The CDR3 runs 13 residues. CDR3 in amino acids: CASREGQSYEQYF. In DNA, the CDR3 is TGTGCCAGCAGAGAAGGACAATCCTACGAGCAGTACTTC.

The rearrangement joins TRBV5-1 to TRBJ2-3, with D unresolved. CDR3 length equals 14 residues. Between the trimmed V and J ends, which lost 0 bases and 0 bases, there was a span of 5 bases. In germline, CDR1 is SGHRS, CDR2 YFSETQ. The CDR3: CASSLGVSTDTQYF. CDR3 DNA sequence: TGCGCCAGCAGCTTGGGTGTTAGCACAGATACGCAGTATTTT.

The sample holds a few counts of this clone. The chain joins TRBV7-3 to TRBJ2-2; 7 bases are a match to TRBD1. The CDR3 spans 15 residues. J lost 7 bases, V lost 3 bases, and 8 bases had no gene match. CDR1 and CDR2 from the germline V gene are SGHTA and FQGTGA. CDR3 in DNA: TGTGCCAGCAGCTTGACAGGGATGCTTGGCGGGGAGCTGTTTTTT. It specifies CASSLTGMLGGELFF.

In its sample, this clone was seen once. The CDR3 is CASTRGVNTEAFF. CDR3 DNA sequence: TGTGCCAGCACCAGGGGGGTGAACACTGAAGCTTTCTTT. V gene TRBV28 combines with J gene TRBJ1-1; 7 positions match TRBD1. V trimming: 7 bases; J trimming: 0 bases; junction bases outside the gene matches: 2. This CDR3 has 13 amino acids. Germline loops: CDR1 MDHEN, CDR2 SYDVKM.